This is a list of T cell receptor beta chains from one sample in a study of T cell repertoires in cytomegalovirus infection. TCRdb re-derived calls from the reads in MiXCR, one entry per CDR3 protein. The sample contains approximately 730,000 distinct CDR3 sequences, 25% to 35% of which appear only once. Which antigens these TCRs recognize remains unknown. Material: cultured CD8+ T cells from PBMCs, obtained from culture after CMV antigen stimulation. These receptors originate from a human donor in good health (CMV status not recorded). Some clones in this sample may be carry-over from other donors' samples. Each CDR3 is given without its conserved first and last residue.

CDR3aa: ASILWGEAF
j_gene: TRBJ1-1
v_gene: TRBV12-3/TRBV12-4

CDR3aa: ASSLAADRGPTKSSNYGYT
j_gene: TRBJ1-2
v_gene: TRBV5-5

CDR3aa: SVGGRGTGGPNAEAF
j_gene: TRBJ1-1
v_gene: TRBV29-1

CDR3aa: ASSPMNRGVANEKLF
j_gene: TRBJ1-4
v_gene: TRBV7-9

CDR3aa: ASRQTGPFTEAF
j_gene: TRBJ1-1
v_gene: TRBV27

CDR3aa: ASSQEPGQGYEQY
j_gene: TRBJ2-7
v_gene: TRBV4-1

CDR3aa: ASSYSGFGQPQH
j_gene: TRBJ1-5
v_gene: TRBV6-5

CDR3aa: ASADIPRETQY
j_gene: TRBJ2-5
v_gene: TRBV19

CDR3aa: ASSQDWTKGARGWENEQF
j_gene: TRBJ2-1
v_gene: TRBV4-3

CDR3aa: ASSPRVYAQETQY
j_gene: TRBJ2-5
v_gene: TRBV7-9

CDR3aa: ASSPVGPYEQY
j_gene: TRBJ2-7
v_gene: TRBV18

CDR3aa: ASSLLASDTQY
j_gene: TRBJ2-3
v_gene: TRBV27

CDR3aa: ASSPLADATPTQY
j_gene: TRBJ2-3
v_gene: TRBV7-9

CDR3aa: ASSSTANTGELF
j_gene: TRBJ2-2
v_gene: TRBV7-9

CDR3aa: ASSLGWTGELF
j_gene: TRBJ2-2
v_gene: TRBV7-3

CDR3aa: ASSLAGGWSSSNQPQH
j_gene: TRBJ1-5
v_gene: TRBV27

CDR3aa: ASSQEPSGGAETQY
j_gene: TRBJ2-5
v_gene: TRBV4-2

CDR3aa: ASSPRGGPETQY
j_gene: TRBJ2-5
v_gene: TRBV7-9

CDR3aa: ASSQTGTPFSGELF
j_gene: TRBJ2-2
v_gene: TRBV12-3/TRBV12-4

CDR3aa: ASSLGTSGEETQY
j_gene: TRBJ2-5
v_gene: TRBV7-3

CDR3aa: ASSAGQGGDEQF
j_gene: TRBJ2-1
v_gene: TRBV7-9

CDR3aa: SARDIGVSETQY
j_gene: TRBJ2-5
v_gene: TRBV20-1

CDR3aa: ASSLREGRGPNTEAF
j_gene: TRBJ1-1
v_gene: TRBV7-4

CDR3aa: ASSSRQGPSTDTQY
j_gene: TRBJ2-3
v_gene: TRBV7-2

CDR3aa: ASSRGGSGANVLT
j_gene: TRBJ2-6
v_gene: TRBV7-8

CDR3aa: ASSFFGPTSTGYT
j_gene: TRBJ1-2
v_gene: TRBV27

CDR3aa: ASRIGGGTEAF
j_gene: TRBJ1-1
v_gene: TRBV7-6

CDR3aa: ASSRGQGGNSNQPQH
j_gene: TRBJ1-5
v_gene: TRBV19

CDR3aa: ASSVFVADRTNYGYT
j_gene: TRBJ1-2
v_gene: TRBV2

CDR3aa: ASSNRDNEQF
j_gene: TRBJ2-1
v_gene: TRBV7-9

CDR3aa: ASSLTPGVQDTEAF
j_gene: TRBJ1-1
v_gene: TRBV5-3

CDR3aa: ASSGEYNEQF
j_gene: TRBJ2-1
v_gene: TRBV11-3

CDR3aa: ASSLHTSGKNNEQF
j_gene: TRBJ2-1
v_gene: TRBV5-1

CDR3aa: ASSLVQVWGTDTQY
j_gene: TRBJ2-3
v_gene: TRBV7-4

CDR3aa: ASSMGGGSTDTQY
j_gene: TRBJ2-3
v_gene: TRBV7-3

CDR3aa: ASRQGINEAF
j_gene: TRBJ1-1
v_gene: TRBV27

CDR3aa: ASSILNTEAF
j_gene: TRBJ1-1
v_gene: TRBV19

CDR3aa: ASSFRQGANYGYT
j_gene: TRBJ1-2
v_gene: TRBV7-9

CDR3aa: ASSYQKGVRQPQH
j_gene: TRBJ1-5
v_gene: TRBV6-5

CDR3aa: ASSYGGPSYNSPLH
j_gene: TRBJ1-6
v_gene: TRBV6-6

CDR3aa: ASSKETGVVEAF
j_gene: TRBJ1-1
v_gene: TRBV19

CDR3aa: ASSVGGGPDEQF
j_gene: TRBJ2-1
v_gene: TRBV9

CDR3aa: ASSTGGGAGEKLF
j_gene: TRBJ1-4
v_gene: TRBV6-5

CDR3aa: ASSLTGQDEQKLF
j_gene: TRBJ1-4
v_gene: TRBV7-2

CDR3aa: ASSDRVVYGYT
j_gene: TRBJ1-2
v_gene: TRBV19

CDR3aa: ASSIRPANQPQH
j_gene: TRBJ1-5
v_gene: TRBV19